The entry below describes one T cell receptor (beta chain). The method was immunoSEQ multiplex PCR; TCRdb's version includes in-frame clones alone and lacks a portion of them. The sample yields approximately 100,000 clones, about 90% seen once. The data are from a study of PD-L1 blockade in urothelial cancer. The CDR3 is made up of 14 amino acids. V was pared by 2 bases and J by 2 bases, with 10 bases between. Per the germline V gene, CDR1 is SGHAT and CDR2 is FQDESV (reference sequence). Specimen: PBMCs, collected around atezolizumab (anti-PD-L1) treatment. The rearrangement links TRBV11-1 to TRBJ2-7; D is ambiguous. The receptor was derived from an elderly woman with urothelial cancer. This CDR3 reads CASSLYGKPYEQYF. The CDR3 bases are TGTGCCAGCAGCTTATATGGCAAACCCTACGAGCAGTACTTC.